Each of the 7 T cell receptor beta chains below was sequenced from the same sample in a study of CD8+CD57+ T cells in acquired aplastic anemia. Template material for TCR beta VDJ and CDR3 profiling consisted of genomic DNA. TCRdb re-called the reads with MiXCR, one entry per CDR3 protein. Among about 210,000 distinct CDR3 sequences listed, around 60% were seen once. Input material: sorted CD4+, CD8+, or CD8+CD57+ T cells (not recorded which) from PBMCs. These receptors all stem from a human donor in good health.

The chain has TRBV2 and TRBJ1-2; the D gene is possibly TRBD1 (6 bases). V gave up 10 bases and J gave up 4 bases, with 22 bases separating them. The CDR3 consists of 15 residues. The germline V gene encodes CDR1 SNHLY and CDR2 FYNNEI. CDR3 loop: CATSHKDRRIYGYTF. For the CDR3, the DNA is TGTGCCACCAGCCACAAAGACAGGAGGATCTATGGCTACACCTTC.

This clonotype occurred many times. The chain recombines TRBV19 with TRBJ1-5; D gene ambiguous. Germline V lookup: CDR1 LNHDA, CDR2 SQIVND (reference sequence). This CDR3 has 15 residues. Trimming removed 4 bases at V and 0 bases at J, with 10 bases between. CDR3: CASSTTSYSNQPQHF. The CDR3, as DNA: TGTGCCAGTAGTACGACATCTTATAGCAATCAGCCCCAGCATTTT.

The genes are TRBV20-1 and TRBJ1-5; possibly TRBD1 for D (5 bases). V was trimmed by 5 bases and J by 9 bases, leaving 17 bases between them. This CDR3 has 13 amino acids. The germline CDR1 and CDR2 sequences are DFQATT and SNEGSKA (reference sequence). CDR3 coding DNA: TGCAGTGCTTCCGTGCAGGGCGAATCGCCCCAGCATTTT. Translated, it gives CSASVQGESPQHF.

This clonotype was counted many times. V usage is TRBV29-1 and J usage is TRBJ2-7; TRBD1 matches 7 bases. The V segment lost 4 bases and the J segment 3 bases; nucleotides outside the gene matches: 6. There are 13 residues in the CDR3. CDR1 and CDR2 from the germline V gene are SQVTM and ANQGSEA. CDR3 loop: CSVASGQDYEQYF. The DNA of the CDR3 is TGCAGCGTTGCCAGCGGACAGGACTACGAGCAGTACTTC.

At least ten counts were recorded for this clonotype. V and J are TRBV7-8 and TRBJ2-5; D perhaps matches TRBD2 (6 bases). The CDR3 is 14 amino acids. Trimming took off 5 bases at V and 4 bases at J, with 14 bases between the two ends. Germline assignment: CDR1 SGHVS and CDR2 FQNEAQ. The CDR3 nucleotides are TGTGCCAGCAGCCACCCGGCGGGGATAGAGACCCAGTACTTC. It codes for CASSHPAGIETQYF.

This chain joins TRBV7-9 and TRBJ2-1; TRBD2 might be the D (10 bases). CDR3 length: 21 residues. The V and J ends lost 5 bases and 4 bases respectively, with 33 bases between them. Germline V lookup: CDR1 SEHNR, CDR2 FQNEAQ (reference sequence). As DNA, the CDR3 is TGTGCCAGCAGCCCTAGGCCGGGACAGGGAGCAGCGGGGGGGAAGTACAATGAGCAGTTCTTC. This gives the protein CASSPRPGQGAAGGKYNEQFF.

This chain links TRBV7-6 with TRBJ2-7; D not resolved. Per germline, CDR1 SGHVS and CDR2 FNYEAQ. The CDR3 length is 12 residues. V was shortened by 5 bases and J by 6 bases, with 11 bases between the two germline ends. The CDR3 here is CASSQDRGEQYF. CDR3 bases: TGTGCCAGCAGCCAAGATAGAGGCGAGCAGTACTTC.